Below are 28 T cell receptor beta chains sequenced from a single sample in a study of blood T cell repertoires in COVID-19. Only in-frame clones appear in the TCRdb table, and some are missing; sequencing was by immunoSEQ multiplex PCR. The sample lists roughly 410,000 clones; about 89% were seen once. The sequencing input was peripheral blood. All receptors derive from a woman aged 35 to 49 with COVID-19, enrolled during active disease.

The V and J genes are TRBV11-3 and TRBJ1-6; unclear D gene. The V end lost 5 bases, the J end lost 5 bases, and 10 bases lay between the germline ends. From germline, CDR1 is SGHNT and CDR2 YENEEA. This CDR3 is 14 amino acids long. In nucleotides, the CDR3 is TGTGCCAGCAGCCTACAGAACGATAATTCACCCCTCCACTTT. Translation: CASSLQNDNSPLHF.

V is TRBV11-2 and J is TRBJ1-1, with no clear D. The CDR3 runs to 14 residues. The germline V gene encodes CDR1 SGHAT and CDR2 FQNNGV. V lost 1 base and J lost 6, with 12 bases in between. The CDR3: CASSLAWLKAEAFF. CDR3 sequence (DNA): TGTGCCAGCAGCTTAGCCTGGCTGAAAGCTGAAGCTTTCTTT.

CDR3 nucleotides: TGTGCCAGCAGCGCCTCGGGTCCTGGGTTCAATGAGCAGTTCTTC. It specifies CASSASGPGFNEQFF. The chain links TRBV5-4 to TRBJ2-1, with D hard to call. The CDR3 has 15 residues. V lost 4 bases and J 6 bases, leaving 17 bases between the germline ends. From germline, CDR1 is SGHNT and CDR2 YYREEE (reference sequence).

The chain has TRBV3-1 (or the pseudogene TRBV3-2) and TRBJ1-3, with 8 bases matching TRBD1. The J segment lost 0 bases and the V segment lost 5 bases, leaving 6 bases of the junction unmatched. The CDR3 runs 16 residues. CDR1 and CDR2 (germline): LGHDT, YNNKEL (reference sequence). The CDR3: CASSDRGSYSGNTIYF. In DNA, the CDR3 is TGTGCCAGCAGCGACAGGGGTTCCTACTCTGGAAACACCATATATTTT.

This chain links TRBV6-6 with TRBJ2-5; no reliable D call. In germline, CDR1 is MNHNY, CDR2 SVGAGI (reference sequence). The CDR3 covers 13 residues. The germline V and J ends were trimmed by 4 bases and 5 bases, with 11 bases remaining between them. The CDR3 bases are TGTGCCAGCAGTTCCGGAGCTGGGGAGACCCAGTACTTC. Amino acids: CASSSGAGETQYF.

As regards this clone: Different DNA sequences within this sample yield the same CDR3. The chain links TRBV28 to TRBJ1-2, with 7 positions matching TRBD1. CDR3 length: 13 amino acids. J lost 3 bases, V lost 4 bases, and 2 bases had no gene match. CDR1 is MDHEN and CDR2 is SYDVKM in the germline V gene. The CDR3 nucleotides are TGTGCCAGCAGTTCAGGGACAGACTATGGCTACACCTTC. Its translation: CASSSGTDYGYTF.

The chain uses TRBV28 and TRBJ1-6; 10 nucleotides agree with TRBD1. CDR1 and CDR2 from the germline V gene are MDHEN and SYDVKM. This CDR3 contains 15 residues. Germline trimming cut 5 bases from V and 6 bases from J; bases unmatched to any gene: 4. CDR3 amino acids: CASSKGDRGNSPLHF. The CDR3 DNA is TGTGCCAGCAGTAAGGGGGACAGGGGTAATTCACCCCTCCACTTT.

The rearrangement joins TRBV29-1 to TRBJ1-2; D not resolved. Germline CDR1 reads SQVTM; CDR2 reads ANQGSEA. The germline V and J ends were trimmed by 6 bases and 2 bases, with 10 bases remaining between them. The CDR3 spans 12 residues. The CDR3 sequence is CSVLTPNYGYTF. The CDR3, as DNA: TGCAGCGTCCTGACACCGAACTATGGCTACACCTTC.

The V call is TRBV2, the J call TRBJ1-2, with a tentative D call TRBD1 (5 bases). There are 13 residues in the CDR3. V was pared by 9 bases and J by 4 bases, with 15 bases between. Germline V gene lookup returns CDR1 SNHLY and CDR2 FYNNEI. For the CDR3, the DNA is TGTGCCAGAGGGACTGAGCGCCTCTATGGCTACACCTTC. The encoded protein is CARGTERLYGYTF.

This clone was picked up one time. This chain links TRBV29-1 with TRBJ1-6, with D hard to call. The germline gives CDR1 SQVTM, CDR2 ANQGSEA. Trimming removed 0 bases at V and 9 bases at J, with 9 bases between. This CDR3 is built from 13 residues. CDR3 nucleotide sequence: TGCAGCGTTGAAGACGCCCCGGGTTCACCCCTCCACTTT. Its translation: CSVEDAPGSPLHF.

V is TRBV9 and J is TRBJ2-2; 11 positions agree with TRBD2. The CDR3 contains 16 residues. Per the germline V gene, CDR1 is SGDLS and CDR2 is YYNGEE. J was trimmed by 4 bases and V by 0 bases; bases with no gene match: 2. CDR3 nucleotides: TGTGCCAGCAGCGTAGTTACTAGCGGGAGCACCGGGGAGCTGTTTTTT. Its translation is CASSVVTSGSTGELFF.

This chain joins TRBV3-1 (or the pseudogene TRBV3-2) and TRBJ2-1; 7 bases map to TRBD2. The V and J ends lost 5 bases and 4 bases, in that order; junction bases with no gene match: 8. This CDR3 contains 15 residues. Germline CDR1 LGHDT, CDR2 YNNKEL (reference sequence). This chain's CDR3 is CASSSGVGGYNEQFF. CDR3 coding DNA: TGTGCCAGCAGCTCCGGGGTCGGGGGGTACAATGAGCAGTTCTTC.

J is TRBJ1-4 and V is TRBV28; TRBD1 might be the D (6 bases). The CDR3 runs 16 residues. Germline CDR1 reads MDHEN; CDR2 reads SYDVKM. Trimming removed 0 bases at V and 1 base at J, with 9 bases between. As DNA, the CDR3 is TGTGCCAGCAGTTTATGGCAGGGGATAACTAATGAAAAACTGTTTTTT. Its protein product is CASSLWQGITNEKLFF.

J is TRBJ2-2 and V is TRBV7-9, with TRBD1 matching 7 bases. Per the germline V gene, CDR1 is SEHNR and CDR2 is FQNEAQ (reference sequence). Trimming took 2 bases from V and 8 from J; bases not matched to a gene: 5. CDR3 length equals 14 residues. The DNA of the CDR3 is TGTGCCAGCAGCTTACCACAGGGGTCGGGGGAGCTGTTTTTT. It yields the protein CASSLPQGSGELFF.

This chain joins TRBV6-2 or TRBV6-3 and TRBJ2-1, with TRBD2 identical over 10 bases. V lost 4 bases and J lost 4; bases outside the gene matches: 7. The CDR3 has 16 residues. Germline CDR1 reads MNHEY; CDR2 reads SVGEGT. The CDR3 region has the DNA TGTGCCAGCAGTTCGGCGAGCGGGGGGGCGTACAATGAGCAGTTCTTC. It specifies CASSSASGGAYNEQFF.

This clone has a single count. The CDR3 DNA reads as TGCGCCAGCAGCCAAGTGTTAGCGGGAATGGACACCGGGGAGCTGTTTTTT. This sequence encodes CASSQVLAGMDTGELFF. The chain couples TRBV4-1 to TRBJ2-2; TRBD2 agrees at 8 bases. Germline CDR1 reads MGHRA; CDR2 reads YSYEKL. The CDR3 contains 17 residues. With V trimmed by 1 base and J by 3 bases, 7 bases remained unmatched.

The chain recombines TRBV24-1 with TRBJ1-5; TRBD1 matches at 8 bases. Germline V gene lookup returns CDR1 KGHDR and CDR2 SFDVKD. V shed 3 bases, J shed 5 bases, and the junction held 11 bases outside the gene matches. This CDR3 is built from 17 residues. This CDR3 is CATSDATGEGADQPQHF. CDR3 bases: TGTGCCACCAGTGATGCGACAGGGGAAGGAGCGGATCAGCCCCAGCATTTT.

The chain is built from TRBV27 and TRBJ1-1; 7 bases match TRBD1. Per germline, CDR1 MNHEY and CDR2 SMNVEV (reference sequence). With 6 bases clipped from V and 6 bases from J, the junction kept 7 bases outside the gene matches. This CDR3 has 13 residues. CDR3 bases: TGTGCCAGCAGCCCGACAGGGTCTGCTGAAGCTTTCTTT. Protein: CASSPTGSAEAFF.

The gene calls are TRBV2 and TRBJ2-7; D remains ambiguous. From germline, CDR1 is SNHLY and CDR2 FYNNEI. The CDR3 runs 11 residues. Trimming left V 7 bases short and J 9 bases short, with 13 bases between. CDR3 protein: CASNRYGGQYF. The CDR3 region has the DNA TGTGCCAGCAACCGGTATGGCGGGCAGTACTTC.

The V call is TRBV7-9, the J call TRBJ2-7; 7 nucleotides align to TRBD1. J was trimmed by 2 bases and V by 3 bases; bases with no gene match: 10. The length of the CDR3 is 16 residues. Germline V CDR1 and CDR2: SEHNR, FQNEAQ (reference sequence). CDR3 residues: CASSFHRRQGTYEQYF. CDR3 sequence (DNA): TGTGCCAGCAGCTTCCACCGGAGACAGGGAACCTACGAGCAGTACTTC.

V is TRBV7-3 and J is TRBJ1-2; the D gene is possibly TRBD1 (6 bases). The CDR3 sequence is 17 residues long. Between the trimmed V and J ends, which lost 5 bases and 2 bases, there was a span of 21 bases. Per germline, CDR1 SGHTA and CDR2 FQGTGA. CDR3 sequence (DNA): TGTGCCAGCAGCACGCGCGCGGACAGCCTTGCAAACTATGGCTACACCTTC. Encoded protein: CASSTRADSLANYGYTF.

The chain has TRBV7-2 and TRBJ2-2, with D possibly TRBD2 on 6 matching bases. This CDR3 is 17 amino acids long. The germline gives CDR1 SGHTA, CDR2 FQGNSA. V lost 3 bases, J lost 2 bases, and 16 bases lay in between. The CDR3: CASSFSTVAVNTGELFF. The CDR3 DNA follows: TGTGCCAGCAGCTTCTCTACGGTAGCGGTAAACACCGGGGAGCTGTTTTTT. The full variable domain, in which reference TRBV7-2 and TRBJ2-2 provide the parts outside the CDR3, is GAGVSQSPSNKVTEKGKDVELRCDPISGHTALYWYRQSLGQGLEFLIYFQGNSAPDKSGLPSDRFSAERTGGSVSTLTIQRTQQEDSAVYLCASSFSTVAVNTGELFFGEGSRLTVL.

This clone was detected only once. J is TRBJ1-2 and V is TRBV28, with 8 bases identical to TRBD1. This CDR3 has 15 amino acids. Per germline, CDR1 MDHEN and CDR2 SYDVKM. The V gene end was trimmed by 6 bases and the J gene end by 8 bases; junction bases not matched to a gene: 14. This CDR3 reads CASSFRDRSSGGYTF. The DNA of the CDR3 is TGTGCCAGCAGCTTCCGGGACAGGTCTAGTGGCGGCTACACCTTC.

V gene TRBV30 combines with J gene TRBJ2-5, with D possibly being TRBD1 (5 bases). The CDR3 loop spans 13 amino acids. V lost 4 bases to trimming and J lost 5 bases, with 14 bases between them. Germline values: CDR1 GTSNPN, CDR2 SVGIG (reference sequence). CDR3 bases: TGTGCCTGGAAGTTGCAGGGTTGGGAGACCCAGTACTTC. This gives the protein CAWKLQGWETQYF.

This sequence joins TRBV12-5 and TRBJ1-2; a possible D gene is TRBD1 (5 bases). V was pared by 1 base and J by 6 bases, with 9 bases between. This CDR3 comprises 13 residues. Germline CDR1 and CDR2: LGHNT and FRNRAP. The CDR3 DNA sequence: TGTGCTAGTGGTTTGGATTGGGGGGATGGCTACACCTTC. This encodes CASGLDWGDGYTF.

The J gene is TRBJ2-7, the V gene TRBV6-6, with D hard to call. Trimming took 6 bases from V and 5 from J, leaving 14 bases between them. This CDR3 is 13 amino acids long. Germline V gene sequence: CDR1 MNHNY, CDR2 SVGAGI (reference sequence). The CDR3 loop reads CASRRLLTDEQYF. The CDR3, as DNA: TGTGCCAGCAGGCGCCTCCTAACGGACGAGCAGTACTTC.

The rearrangement joins TRBV6-5 to TRBJ1-2; tentatively, D is TRBD1 (6 bases). V was pared by 2 bases and J by 2 bases, with 6 bases between. The CDR3 covers 13 residues. Germline V gene lookup returns CDR1 MNHEY and CDR2 SVGAGI. The CDR3 reads CASSYGQNYGYTF. The CDR3 nucleotides are TGTGCCAGCAGTTACGGACAGAACTATGGCTACACCTTC.

The rearrangement links TRBV28 to TRBJ1-3; 7 nucleotides line up with TRBD1. Germline assignment: CDR1 MDHEN and CDR2 SYDVKM. V was clipped by 1 base and J by 0 bases; unmatched bases: 9. The CDR3 sequence is 18 residues long. The CDR3: CASSLFGQVPHSGNTIYF. Here the CDR3 DNA reads TGTGCCAGCAGTTTATTCGGACAGGTCCCGCACTCTGGAAACACCATATATTTT.